These T cell receptor beta chains were read from a single sample in a study of long-term antiretroviral therapy in people with HIV. The assay was immunoSEQ multiplex PCR, and TCRdb's table has in-frame clones only and misses some. The table shows around 32,000 clones, with approximately 90% occurring only once. The input for sequencing was unsorted PBMCs, taken 3.2 years before starting antiretroviral therapy. The receptors originated from a man in his fifties with HIV. Each CDR3 is given with its conserved first and last residue. The D gene is left open where the match is weak. The size entry is marked missing in some rows and otherwise reads once, few, many or a size class.

TRBV10-3	-	TRBJ1-2	once	CATTSTSNYGYTF	TGTGCCACCACATCCACATCTAACTATGGCTACACCTTC
TRBV30	TRBD1	TRBJ2-7	-	CAWSDPPRRQGSLREQYF	TGTGCCTGGAGTGACCCTCCGAGGCGACAGGGATCCTTACGGGAGCAGTACTTC
TRBV5-1	-	TRBJ2-7	-	CASSLGDLTGEQYF	TGCGCCAGCAGCTTGGGGGACCTAACGGGGGAGCAGTACTTC
TRBV27	TRBD1	TRBJ2-7	-	CASSRTGPYEQYF	TGTGCCAGCAGCCGGACAGGCCCCTACGAGCAGTACTTC
TRBV7-9	TRBD2	TRBJ2-3	-	CASTPYPGLALSTDTQYF	TGTGCCAGCACTCCTTATCCCGGACTAGCGCTTAGCACAGATACGCAGTATTTT
TRBV10-1	TRBD1	TRBJ1-1	-	CASSDGDRALFF	TGCGCCAGCAGTGACGGGGACAGGGCCCTCTTCTTT
TRBV5-1	-	TRBJ1-1	-	CASSSQWNTEAFF	TGCGCCAGCAGCTCCCAGTGGAACACTGAAGCTTTCTTT
TRBV5-1	-	TRBJ2-3	-	CASSYGGGGSTDTQYF	TGCGCCAGCAGCTATGGCGGCGGAGGAAGCACAGATACGCAGTATTTT
TRBV19	-	TRBJ2-2	-	CASSIVEHTGELFF	TGTGCCAGTAGTATAGTCGAGCACACCGGGGAGCTGTTTTTT
TRBV29-1	-	TRBJ2-5	-	CSVPSGPIWETQYF	TGCAGCGTTCCATCCGGCCCTATATGGGAGACCCAGTACTTC
TRBV20-1	-	TRBJ2-3	-	CSARGDTQYF	TGCAGTGCTAGGGGAGATACGCAGTATTTT
TRBV5-1	-	TRBJ1-4	once	CASSPRRDDEKLFF	TGCGCCAGCAGCCCCCGGAGGGATGATGAAAAACTGTTTTTT
TRBV5-4	TRBD1	TRBJ1-5	-	CASSDGTGSQPQHF	TGTGCCAGCAGCGACGGGACAGGGTCTCAGCCCCAGCATTTT
TRBV18	-	TRBJ1-1	few	CASSPQGNTEAFF	TGTGCCAGCTCACCACAGGGGAACACTGAAGCTTTCTTT
TRBV28	TRBD2	TRBJ2-5	once	CASSPMGLAGRETQYF	TGTGCCAGCAGCCCTATGGGACTAGCGGGAAGAGAGACCCAGTACTTC
TRBV4-1	TRBD2	TRBJ2-2	-	CASSPTRGLVGTGELFF	TGCGCCAGCAGCCCGACCCGCGGACTAGTGGGGACCGGGGAGCTGTTTTTT
TRBV6-1	TRBD2	TRBJ2-3	-	CASSEDSPRLAGEADTQYF	TGTGCCAGCAGTGAGGACAGCCCTCGACTAGCGGGGGAAGCAGATACGCAGTATTTT
TRBV5-4	TRBD2	TRBJ2-5	once	CASSGGTSLKGETQYF	TGTGCCAGCAGCGGGGGGACTAGCCTAAAAGGAGAGACCCAGTACTTC
TRBV30	TRBD2	TRBJ2-7	-	CAWSWGGSYEQYF	TGTGCCTGGAGTTGGGGGGGCTCCTACGAGCAGTACTTC
TRBV4-3	TRBD1	TRBJ1-6	-	CASSQVVRGHSPLHF	TGCGCCAGCAGCCAAGTTGTCAGGGGGCATTCACCCCTCCACTTT
TRBV5-1	-	TRBJ2-7	-	CASSLDRVRGEQYF	TGCGCCAGCAGCTTGGACAGAGTAAGAGGCGAGCAGTACTTC
TRBV5-1	-	TRBJ2-5	-	CASSLAAGDATQYF	TGCGCCAGCAGCTTGGCGGCAGGGGACGCGACCCAGTACTTC
TRBV20-1	-	TRBJ2-1	-	CSAKSYESEFF	TGCAGTGCAAAATCCTACGAATCAGAGTTCTTC
TRBV11-3	-	TRBJ2-3	-	CASSLDLPGTDTQYF	TGTGCCAGCAGCTTAGATCTCCCGGGAACAGATACGCAGTATTTT
TRBV6-6	TRBD1	TRBJ2-5	-	CASAKTTGGETQYF	TGTGCCAGCGCCAAAACTACAGGGGGAGAGACCCAGTACTTC